This TCR beta chain was identified in a study of blood T cell repertoires in COVID-19. About the study: The cDNA or gDNA used as material had been derived from T cells, B-cell-depleted T cells, or PBMCs.

Original processing notes: Quantification of nucleated cells was approximated via reference gene primer amplification. Assay used: immunoSEQ multiplex PCR; TCRdb lists only in-frame clones, some missing. The DNA gave D and trimming, while V, J and clone size come from that table. The table includes under 200,000 clones, just over 85% detected once. Germline CDR1 LNHNV, CDR2 YYDKDF (reference sequence). Trimming took off 0 bases at V and 8 bases at J, with 19 bases between the two ends. This CDR3 spans 16 amino acids. This TCR came from a man in his 60s with acute or convalescent COVID-19. V is TRBV15 and J is TRBJ1-1; no clear D. Sequenced: peripheral blood. The CDR3 loop is CATSREAGLGATEAFF. CDR3 bases: TGTGCCACCAGCAGAGAGGCCGGCCTGGGCGCAACGGAAGCTTTCTTT.